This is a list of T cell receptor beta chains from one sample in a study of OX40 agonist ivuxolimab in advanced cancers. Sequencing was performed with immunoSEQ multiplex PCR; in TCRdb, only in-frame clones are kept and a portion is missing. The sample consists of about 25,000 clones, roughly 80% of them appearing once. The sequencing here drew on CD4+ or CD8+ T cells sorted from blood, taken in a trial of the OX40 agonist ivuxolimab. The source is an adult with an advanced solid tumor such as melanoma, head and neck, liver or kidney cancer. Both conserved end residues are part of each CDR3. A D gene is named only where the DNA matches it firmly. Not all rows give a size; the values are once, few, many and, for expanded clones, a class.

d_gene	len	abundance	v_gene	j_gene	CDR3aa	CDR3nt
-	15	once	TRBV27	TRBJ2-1	CASSFGGPYYNEQFF	TGTGCCAGCAGTTTTGGGGGGCCTTACTACAATGAGCAGTTCTTC
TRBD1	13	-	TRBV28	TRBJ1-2	CASSLNRGRGYTF	TGTGCCAGCAGTTTAAACAGGGGGCGAGGCTACACCTTC
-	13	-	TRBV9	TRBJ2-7	CASSRLELTEQYF	TGTGCCAGCAGCCGCCTCGAGTTGACGGAGCAGTACTTC
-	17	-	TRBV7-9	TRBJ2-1	CASSLTTPSISYNEQFF	TGTGCCAGCAGCTTAACAACACCCAGCATATCCTACAATGAGCAGTTCTTC
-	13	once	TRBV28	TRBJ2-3	CASNPRGQDTQYF	TGTGCCAGCAACCCTCGGGGCCAAGATACGCAGTATTTT
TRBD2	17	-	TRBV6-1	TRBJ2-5	CASSESRLAGGGETQYF	TGTGCCAGCAGTGAATCGAGACTAGCGGGGGGCGGGGAGACCCAGTACTTC
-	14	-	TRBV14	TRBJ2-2	CASSQVRFSGELFF	TGTGCCAGCAGCCAAGTTCGTTTTTCCGGGGAGCTGTTTTTT
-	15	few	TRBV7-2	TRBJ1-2	CASSLSVQLHYGYTF	TGTGCCAGCAGCTTATCAGTACAGCTCCACTATGGCTACACCTTC
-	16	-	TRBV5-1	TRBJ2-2	CASSLGDHRNTGELFF	TGCGCCAGCAGCTTGGGGGACCACCGGAACACCGGGGAGCTGTTTTTT
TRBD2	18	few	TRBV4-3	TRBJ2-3	CASARSFASGGAGDTQYF	TGCGCCAGCGCGCGATCCTTCGCTAGCGGGGGGGCCGGAGATACGCAGTATTTT
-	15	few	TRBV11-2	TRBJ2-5	CASSFIADGGETQYF	TGTGCCAGCAGCTTCATAGCGGACGGTGGAGAGACCCAGTACTTC
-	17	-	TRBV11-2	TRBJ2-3	CASSLGGSKFRTDTQYF	TGTGCCAGCAGCTTAGGAGGGTCTAAGTTCCGCACAGATACGCAGTATTTT
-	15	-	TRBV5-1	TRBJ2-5	CASSFQSRVQETQYF	TGCGCCAGCAGCTTTCAATCCCGGGTCCAAGAGACCCAGTACTTC
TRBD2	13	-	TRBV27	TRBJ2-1	CASSTRRGGEQFF	TGTGCCAGCAGTACCCGCCGGGGAGGGGAGCAGTTCTTC
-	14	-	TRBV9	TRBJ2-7	CASSARGTVYEQYF	TGTGCCAGCAGCGCCCGGGGGACGGTATACGAGCAGTACTTC
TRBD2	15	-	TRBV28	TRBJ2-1	CASTLLAGAVNEQFF	TGTGCCAGCACCCTACTAGCGGGAGCTGTCAATGAGCAGTTCTTC
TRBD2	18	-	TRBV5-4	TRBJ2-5	CASSSEIPGLAGAEEQYF	TGTGCCAGCAGCTCGGAGATACCGGGACTAGCGGGGGCTGAAGAGCAGTACTTC
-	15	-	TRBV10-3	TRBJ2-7	CAISDEGKGSYEQYF	TGTGCCATCAGTGACGAGGGGAAAGGGTCCTACGAGCAGTACTTC
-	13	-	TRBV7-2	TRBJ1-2	CASSSLANYGYTF	TGTGCCAGCAGCTCTTTAGCTAACTATGGCTACACCTTC
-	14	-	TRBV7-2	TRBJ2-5	CASSLEYSQETQYF	TGTGCCAGCAGCTTAGAATACAGCCAAGAGACCCAGTACTTC
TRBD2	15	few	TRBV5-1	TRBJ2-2	CASTPEAGGTGELFF	TGCGCCAGCACCCCGGAAGCGGGGGGGACCGGGGAGCTGTTTTTT
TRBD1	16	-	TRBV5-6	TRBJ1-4	CASSLRTGTGYEKLFF	TGTGCCAGCAGCTTGAGAACCGGGACAGGGTACGAAAAACTGTTTTTT
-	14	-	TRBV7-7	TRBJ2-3	CASSPQGRTDTQYF	TGTGCTAGCAGCCCTCAAGGGAGGACAGATACGCAGTATTTT
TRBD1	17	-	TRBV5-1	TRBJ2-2	CASSPIGQGRGTGELFF	TGCGCCAGCAGCCCAATAGGACAGGGTCGAGGCACCGGGGAGCTGTTTTTT
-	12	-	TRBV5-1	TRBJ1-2	CASSLEGSGYTF	TGCGCCAGCAGCTTGGAAGGGAGCGGCTACACCTTC
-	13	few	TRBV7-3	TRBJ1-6	CASSQDGNSPLHF	TGTGCCAGCAGCCAGGATGGGAATTCACCCCTCCACTTT
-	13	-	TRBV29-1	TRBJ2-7	CSVSPGLAYEQYF	TGCAGCGTTTCGCCGGGACTGGCGTACGAGCAGTACTTC
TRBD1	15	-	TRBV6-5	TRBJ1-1	CASSSQTGAFSEAFF	TGTGCCAGCAGTTCACAGACAGGGGCTTTTTCTGAAGCTTTCTTT
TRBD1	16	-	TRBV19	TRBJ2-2	CASSRGGQGSTGELFF	TGTGCCAGTAGTAGGGGCGGACAGGGCTCGACCGGGGAGCTGTTTTTT
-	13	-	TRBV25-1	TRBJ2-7	CASSVTARYEQYF	TGTGCCAGCAGTGTCACTGCTCGCTACGAGCAGTACTTC
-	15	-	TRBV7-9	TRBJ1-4	CASSLARGRNEKLFF	TGTGCCAGCAGCTTAGCGCGGGGCCGTAATGAAAAACTGTTTTTT
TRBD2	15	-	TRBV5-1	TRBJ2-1	CASSLASSGGHEQFF	TGCGCCAGCAGCTTGGCCTCTAGCGGGGGACATGAGCAGTTCTTC
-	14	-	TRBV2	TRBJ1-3	CASSEPRAGNTIYF	TGTGCCAGCAGTGAACCCAGGGCTGGAAACACCATATATTTT
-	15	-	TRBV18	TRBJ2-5	CASSDGSGDGETQYF	TGTGCCAGCTCCGACGGGAGTGGGGACGGTGAGACCCAGTACTTC
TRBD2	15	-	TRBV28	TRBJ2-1	CASSFLAGDANEQFF	TGTGCCAGCAGTTTTCTAGCGGGAGACGCCAATGAGCAGTTCTTC
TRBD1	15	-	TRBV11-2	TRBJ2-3	CASSSYRGRGDTQYF	TGTGCCAGCAGCTCCTACAGGGGAAGGGGAGATACGCAGTATTTT
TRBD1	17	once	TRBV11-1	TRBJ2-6	CASSSRQGVAGANVLTF	TGTGCCAGCAGCTCTAGACAGGGGGTAGCTGGGGCCAACGTCCTGACTTTC
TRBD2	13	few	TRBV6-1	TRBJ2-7	CASSEARGYEQYF	TGTGCCAGCAGTGAAGCGCGGGGGTACGAGCAGTACTTC
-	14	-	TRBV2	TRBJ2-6	CASRLEGGYGVLTF	TGTGCCAGCAGGCTCGAAGGAGGGTATGGCGTCCTGACTTTC
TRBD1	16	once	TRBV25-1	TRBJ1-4	CASSGRRTGYKEKLFF	TGTGCCAGCAGTGGCCGCCGGACAGGGTATAAGGAAAAACTGTTTTTT
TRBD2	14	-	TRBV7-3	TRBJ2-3	CASSLAAHTDTQYF	TGTGCCAGCAGCCTAGCGGCCCACACAGATACGCAGTATTTT
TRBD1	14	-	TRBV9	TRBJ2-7	CASSTGTEFSEQYF	TGTGCCAGCAGTACCGGGACAGAGTTCTCCGAGCAGTACTTC
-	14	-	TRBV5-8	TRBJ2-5	CASSTARGSETQYF	TGTGCCAGCAGCACGGCCAGGGGTTCGGAGACCCAGTACTTC
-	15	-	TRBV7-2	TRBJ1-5	CASSLGGYSNQPQHF	TGTGCCAGCAGCCTGGGAGGATATAGCAATCAGCCCCAGCATTTT
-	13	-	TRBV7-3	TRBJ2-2	CASSLRQRGELFF	TGTGCCAGCAGCTTACGGCAGCGCGGGGAGCTGTTTTTT
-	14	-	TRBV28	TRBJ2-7	CASRPPLSGREQYF	TGTGCCAGCAGACCGCCCCTATCTGGACGCGAGCAGTACTTC
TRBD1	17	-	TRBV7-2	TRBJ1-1	CASSFPIGQGMNTEAFF	TGTGCCAGCAGCTTCCCAATAGGACAGGGTATGAACACTGAAGCTTTCTTT
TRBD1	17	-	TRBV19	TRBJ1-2	CASSLGTGKRRSRGYTF	TGTGCCAGTAGTCTAGGGACAGGGAAGAGGCGTTCTAGGGGCTACACCTTC
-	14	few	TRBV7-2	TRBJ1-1	CASSFLTANTEAFF	TGTGCCAGCAGCTTCCTCACGGCCAACACTGAAGCTTTCTTT
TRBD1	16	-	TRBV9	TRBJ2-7	CASSVAWGTGLYEQYF	TGTGCCAGCAGCGTAGCGTGGGGGACAGGTCTCTACGAGCAGTACTTC
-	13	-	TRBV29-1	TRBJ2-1	CSVQPSSSGEQFF	TGCAGCGTGCAACCCTCTAGCTCCGGGGAGCAGTTCTTC
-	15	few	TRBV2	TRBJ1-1	CASNRLNSPNTEAFF	TGTGCCAGCAATCGGCTCAACAGCCCTAACACTGAAGCTTTCTTT
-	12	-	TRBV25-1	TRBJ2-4	CASMLAANIQYF	TGTGCCAGCATGTTAGCCGCCAACATTCAGTACTTC
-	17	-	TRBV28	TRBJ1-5	CASSLTRWGRRMEPQHF	TGTGCCAGCAGTTTAACGCGGTGGGGAAGACGCATGGAGCCCCAGCATTTT
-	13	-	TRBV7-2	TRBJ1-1	CASSPYLNTEAFF	TGTGCCAGCAGCCCCTACCTGAACACTGAAGCTTTCTTT
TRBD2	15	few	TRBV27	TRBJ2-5	CASSRTSGNQETQYF	TGTGCCAGCAGCCGGACTAGCGGGAACCAAGAGACCCAGTACTTC
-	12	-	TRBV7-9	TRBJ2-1	CASSFDYREQFF	TGTGCCAGCAGCTTCGACTATCGTGAGCAGTTCTTC
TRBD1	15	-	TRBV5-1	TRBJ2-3	CASSLVDRPSDTQYF	TGCGCCAGCAGCTTGGTGGACAGGCCTTCAGATACGCAGTATTTT
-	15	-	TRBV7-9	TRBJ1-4	CASSRDGVKGEKLFF	TGTGCCAGCAGCCGGGACGGCGTTAAAGGGGAAAAACTGTTTTTT